One sample yielded the 8 T cell receptor beta chains listed below, sequenced in a study of blood T cell repertoires in COVID-19. The method was immunoSEQ multiplex PCR; TCRdb's version includes in-frame clones alone and lacks a portion of them. The table has some 180,000 clones, 75% to 90% seen once. The source material was peripheral blood. All receptors come from a woman in her thirties or forties with COVID-19, enrolled during active disease.

The chain links TRBV19 to TRBJ2-2; D might be TRBD1 (6 bases). The germline V and J ends were trimmed by 5 bases and 4 bases, with 17 bases remaining between them. The CDR3 loop spans 16 amino acids. In germline, CDR1 is LNHDA, CDR2 SQIVND (reference sequence). Here the CDR3 DNA reads TGTGCCAGTAGTCGGTTCGGACAGCGCCCCACCGGGGAGCTGTTTTTT. Its translation: CASSRFGQRPTGELFF.

The CDR3 DNA is TGTGCCAGCAGCTTCAGTGATAGCAATCAGCCCCAGCATTTT. It translates to CASSFSDSNQPQHF. The chain couples TRBV7-9 to TRBJ1-5; D unclear. V was trimmed by 3 bases and J by 0 bases, leaving 6 bases between them. Germline lookup yields CDR1 SEHNR and CDR2 FQNEAQ (reference sequence). The CDR3 is 14 amino acids.

The chain joins TRBV7-2 to TRBJ2-2; tentatively, D is TRBD2 (6 bases). The germline gives CDR1 SGHTA, CDR2 FQGNSA. There are 14 residues in the CDR3. Trimming shortened V by 9 bases and J by 4 bases, and 15 bases separated the two germline ends. CDR3 nucleotide sequence: TGTGCCAGGTGGGGCGGAGGGTTCACCGGGGAGCTGTTTTTT. Its protein product is CARWGGGFTGELFF. The full variable domain, in which reference TRBV7-2 and TRBJ2-2 provide the parts outside the CDR3, is GAGVSQSPSNKVTEKGKDVELRCDPISGHTALYWYRQSLGQGLEFLIYFQGNSAPDKSGLPSDRFSAERTGGSVSTLTIQRTQQEDSAVYLCARWGGGFTGELFFGEGSRLTVL.

This clone was picked up a small number of times. The chain employs TRBV15 and TRBJ2-1; D is ambiguous. V was trimmed by 1 base and J by 2 bases, leaving 12 bases between them. CDR1 LNHNV and CDR2 YYDKDF come from the germline V gene (reference sequence). This CDR3 comprises 16 residues. The chain's CDR3 is CATSRGVSAAYNEQFF. In DNA form, the CDR3 reads TGTGCCACCAGCAGAGGTGTTAGTGCCGCCTACAATGAGCAGTTCTTC.

This clone was counted a few times. The chain joins TRBV10-1 to TRBJ2-4; no definite D call. V was cut by 0 bases and J by 6 bases, with 9 bases left in between. CDR1 WNHNN and CDR2 SYGVQD come from the germline V gene (reference sequence). The CDR3 is 14 amino acids. CDR3 amino acids: CASSESQARNIQYF. The CDR3 DNA sequence: TGCGCCAGCAGTGAGTCTCAGGCACGAAACATTCAGTACTTC.

The genes are TRBV2 and TRBJ2-3; the match to TRBD1 covers 12 bases. J lost 3 bases, V lost 6 bases, and 4 bases had no gene match. CDR1 is SNHLY, CDR2 FYNNEI, per germline. The CDR3 extends over 15 amino acids. The CDR3 DNA is TGTGCCAGCAGCTTGGGACAGGGGGCTACAGATACGCAGTATTTT. It specifies CASSLGQGATDTQYF.

This clone was seen once. J is TRBJ1-4 and V is TRBV4-1; 8 bases fit TRBD1. Trimming removed 4 bases from V and 8 bases from J; junction bases left unmatched: 9. CDR1 and CDR2 (germline): MGHRA, YSYEKL. The CDR3 is 15 residues long. CDR3 protein: CASSPRDRQGEKLFF. Here the CDR3 DNA reads TGCGCCAGCAGCCCCCGGGACAGGCAAGGGGAAAAACTGTTTTTT.

V is TRBV2 and J is TRBJ1-5; D uncertain. The germline V and J ends were trimmed by 6 bases and 1 base, with 16 bases remaining between them. Germline V gene sequence: CDR1 SNHLY, CDR2 FYNNEI. The CDR3 extends over 16 amino acids. The CDR3 DNA reads TGTGCCAGCAGCCGCGGAGCAGTATTAAGCAATCAGCCCCAGCATTTT. Residues: CASSRGAVLSNQPQHF.